The next 21 T cell receptor beta chains were all read from a single sample in a study of PD-1 blockade in classical Hodgkin lymphoma. The patients all showed relapse after autologous stem cell transplantation, while their brentuximab vedotin exposure varied. The repertoire was sequenced with immunoSEQ multiplex PCR; TCRdb's copy has only in-frame clones and lacks some. The table lists tens of thousands of clones, 85% to 95% of them singletons. The material was peripheral blood mononuclear cells (PBMCs), obtained at baseline. These receptors were collected from a human donor with classical Hodgkin lymphoma.

This clone appeared a few times. The chain couples TRBV7-9 to TRBJ2-7; 10 bases are a match to TRBD1. V was clipped by 4 bases and J by 2 bases; unmatched bases: 8. The CDR3 loop spans 16 amino acids. Germline V gene lookup returns CDR1 SEHNR and CDR2 FQNEAQ (reference sequence). The DNA for the CDR3 is TGTGCCAGCAGCTCACTCACCGGGACAGGGGCCTACGAGCAGTACTTC. Amino acid sequence: CASSSLTGTGAYEQYF.

This sequence joins TRBV30 and TRBJ1-5; TRBD1 agrees at 10 bases. V lost 2 bases, J lost 6 bases, and 7 bases stayed unmatched. CDR3 length: 15 residues. The germline gives CDR1 GTSNPN, CDR2 SVGIG (reference sequence). As DNA, the CDR3 is TGTGCCTGGAGTACCGGACAGGGGGGAGGTCAGCCCCAGCATTTT. Protein sequence: CAWSTGQGGGQPQHF.

This chain links TRBV18 with TRBJ2-5, with D perhaps matching TRBD1 (6 bases). The CDR3 spans 14 residues. Deletions cut 6 bases from V and 1 base from J, with 12 bases between. Germline V gives CDR1 KGHSH, CDR2 LQKENI. The DNA for the CDR3 is TGTGCCAGCTCGCCGATGGACAGCCAAGAGACCCAGTACTTC. Amino acids: CASSPMDSQETQYF.

This chain uses TRBV7-6 with TRBJ1-5; D possibly corresponds to TRBD1 (6 bases). Germline CDR1 reads SGHVS; CDR2 reads FNYEAQ. The V end lost 1 base, the J end lost 7 bases, and 20 bases lay between the germline ends. The CDR3 runs to 17 residues. The CDR3 loop reads CASSLESGGLQHQPQHF. CDR3 in DNA: TGTGCCAGCAGCTTAGAAAGCGGGGGCCTACAACACCAGCCCCAGCATTTT. The entire variable domain, with the rest obtained from reference TRBV7-6 and TRBJ1-5, is as follows: GAGVSQSPRYKVTKRGQDVALRCDPISGHVSLYWYRQALGQGPEFLTYFNYEAQQDKSGLPNDRFSAERPEGSISTLTIQRTEQRDSAMYRCASSLESGGLQHQPQHFGDGTRLSIL.

The rearrangement uses TRBV28 and TRBJ2-1; TRBD2 agrees at 7 bases. This CDR3 comprises 14 residues. CDR1 and CDR2 (germline): MDHEN, SYDVKM. With 10 bases clipped from V and 6 bases from J, the junction kept 12 bases outside the gene matches. The CDR3 region has the DNA TGTGCCACCCTACTAGCGTGGTTCTCCAATGAGCAGTTCTTC. Amino acid sequence: CATLLAWFSNEQFF.

This sequence joins TRBV6-5 and TRBJ2-7; D gene uncertain. Trimming removed 4 bases from V and 3 bases from J, with 16 bases in between. CDR3 length: 15 amino acids. Germline V gene data show CDR1 as MNHEY and CDR2 as SVGAGI. CDR3 DNA sequence: TGTGCCAGCAGTTCGCATATGACCGTAGACTACGAGCAGTACTTC. Amino acids: CASSSHMTVDYEQYF.

The CDR3 sequence is CASSFSDQETQYF. CDR3 coding DNA: TGTGCCAGCAGCTTTTCTGACCAAGAGACCCAGTACTTC. The chain joins TRBV11-2 to TRBJ2-5; D remains ambiguous. In germline, CDR1 is SGHAT, CDR2 FQNNGV. The CDR3 totals 13 residues. Trimming took off 3 bases at V and 0 bases at J, with 5 bases between the two ends.

This sequence joins TRBV28 and TRBJ1-5; 8 bases line up with TRBD1. The length of the CDR3 is 15 residues. V shed 5 bases, J shed 2 bases, and the junction held 5 bases outside the gene matches. The germline V gene has CDR1 MDHEN and CDR2 SYDVKM. CDR3 sequence: CASSPTGVGNQPQHF. The DNA for the CDR3 is TGTGCCAGCAGTCCGACAGGGGTCGGCAATCAGCCCCAGCATTTT.

The rearrangement joins TRBV6-5 to TRBJ2-7, with 9 bases identical to TRBD2. Germline V gives CDR1 MNHEY, CDR2 SVGAGI. CDR3 length equals 14 residues. After removal of 4 bases from V and 4 bases from J, the junction contained 5 bases not matched to a gene. CDR3 DNA: TGTGCCAGCAGTTTGCTAGCGGGGACGTACGAGCAGTACTTC. Protein: CASSLLAGTYEQYF.

This sequence joins TRBV7-2 and TRBJ2-5; D gene uncertain. Germline V CDR1 and CDR2: SGHTA, FQGNSA. This CDR3 spans 13 amino acids. V dropped 3 bases and J dropped 2 bases, with 7 bases sitting between them. The CDR3 region has the DNA TGTGCCAGCAGCTTGCACTTACAAGAGACCCAGTACTTC. Protein: CASSLHLQETQYF.

The V and J genes are TRBV27 and TRBJ2-4; possibly TRBD2 for D (6 bases). The CDR3 spans 15 residues. The V end lost 5 bases, the J end lost 4 bases, and 15 bases lay between the germline ends. Per the germline V gene, CDR1 is MNHEY and CDR2 is SMNVEV (reference sequence). The CDR3 DNA follows: TGTGCCAGCAGTCCCCGGGAGTTCGCGAAAAACATTCAGTACTTC. Its translation: CASSPREFAKNIQYF.

The V gene is TRBV7-2, the J gene TRBJ2-1; D not certain. Trimming removed 8 bases from V and 3 bases from J, with 8 bases in between. Looked up from germline, CDR1 is SGHTA and CDR2 is FQGNSA. The CDR3 covers 12 residues. CDR3 region: CASQANYNEQFF. DNA for the CDR3: TGTGCCAGCCAAGCGAACTACAATGAGCAGTTCTTC.

To note about this clone: Other DNA sequences from this sample encode an identical CDR3 as well. The chain is built from TRBV9 and TRBJ1-3; 7 nucleotides align to TRBD1. V lost 0 bases and J lost 1; bases outside the gene matches: 7. CDR1 and CDR2 (germline): SGDLS, YYNGEE. This CDR3 is built from 17 residues. This CDR3 is CASSVADGTASGNTIYF. The CDR3 region has the DNA TGTGCCAGCAGCGTAGCGGACGGGACAGCTTCTGGAAACACCATATATTTT.

This chain uses TRBV7-3 with TRBJ1-1; D is undetermined. CDR1 and CDR2 from the germline V gene are SGHTA and FQGTGA. The V and J ends lost 2 bases and 0 bases respectively, with 13 bases between them. The CDR3 consists of 16 residues. CDR3 sequence (DNA): TGTGCCAGCAGCTTACACTTCCAGGAGCTGAACACTGAAGCTTTCTTT. As protein: CASSLHFQELNTEAFF. The whole variable domain, remainder taken from reference TRBV7-3 and TRBJ1-1, is GAGVSQTPSNKVTEKGKYVELRCDPISGHTALYWYRQSLGQGPEFLIYFQGTGAADDSGLPNDRFFAVRPEGSVSTLKIQRTERGDSAVYLCASSLHFQELNTEAFFGQGTRLTVV.

The chain joins TRBV7-9 to TRBJ1-2; 7 nucleotides align to TRBD1. This CDR3 has 18 amino acids. Germline-derived CDR1 and CDR2 are SEHNR and FQNEAQ (reference sequence). With V trimmed by 1 base and J by 1 base, 12 bases remained unmatched. The CDR3: CASSLVGGQAGNNYGYTF. CDR3 in DNA: TGTGCCAGCAGCTTAGTGGGAGGACAGGCGGGGAATAACTATGGCTACACCTTC.

Comment on this clone: This same CDR3 is encoded by further DNA sequences in the sample. This sequence joins TRBV12-5 and TRBJ2-3; D may be TRBD2 (6 bases). CDR1 is LGHNT and CDR2 is FRNRAP in the germline V gene. The CDR3 is made up of 14 amino acids. Trimming took off 5 bases at V and 1 base at J, with 10 bases between the two ends. The CDR3 reads CASGLTGGTDTQYF. CDR3 bases: TGTGCTAGTGGTCTGACGGGGGGCACAGATACGCAGTATTTT.

This sequence joins TRBV14 and TRBJ2-7; 7 bases align to TRBD1. V lost 0 bases to trimming and J lost 2 bases; unmatched junction nucleotides: 4. Germline V CDR1 and CDR2: SGHDN, FVKESK. This CDR3 has 15 amino acids. The DNA for the CDR3 is TGTGCCAGCAGCCAAGATCTTGGGACAGCCTACGAGCAGTACTTC. Translating it yields CASSQDLGTAYEQYF.

This chain uses TRBV5-1 with TRBJ2-3; 11 bases align to TRBD1. The CDR3 consists of 16 residues. Germline values: CDR1 SGHRS, CDR2 YFSETQ. Losses at the gene ends were 3 bases for V and 4 bases for J; bases not matched to a gene: 7. In DNA form, the CDR3 reads TGCGCCAGCAGCTATGGGACAGGGGGGTTCTCAGATACGCAGTATTTT. As protein: CASSYGTGGFSDTQYF.

Points on this clone: At the DNA level, this CDR3 is encoded by other sequences in the same sample as well. The rearrangement uses TRBV7-9 and TRBJ1-5; 9 bases align to TRBD1. The CDR3 has 14 residues. CDR1 is SEHNR, CDR2 FQNEAQ, per germline (reference sequence). Trimming cost V 5 bases and J 5 bases; bases outside gene matches: 4. The CDR3 DNA is TGTGCCAGCAGCCCAGACAGGGGGGATCAGCCCCAGCATTTT. Translating gives CASSPDRGDQPQHF.

The chain has TRBV11-3 and TRBJ2-3; 10 nucleotides agree with TRBD2. Trimming removed 2 bases from V and 6 bases from J; junction bases left unmatched: 2. Germline V gene sequence: CDR1 SGHNT, CDR2 YENEEA. The CDR3 is 14 amino acids. CDR3 protein: CASSLLAGDDTQYF. As DNA, the CDR3 is TGTGCCAGCAGCTTACTAGCGGGGGACGATACGCAGTATTTT.

The chain employs TRBV5-1 and TRBJ2-1, with unresolved D. CDR1 SGHRS and CDR2 YFSETQ come from the germline V gene. The CDR3 totals 14 residues. Deletions cut 0 bases from V and 4 bases from J, with 8 bases between. CDR3 residues: CASSLGAEYNEQFF. The CDR3 coding sequence is TGCGCCAGCAGCTTGGGGGCAGAGTACAATGAGCAGTTCTTC. The complete variable domain, with remaining parts taken from reference TRBV5-1 and TRBJ2-1, reads KAGVTQTPRYLIKTRGQQVTLSCSPISGHRSVSWYQQTPGQGLQFLFEYFSETQRNKGNFPGRFSGRQFSNSRSEMNVSTLELGDSALYLCASSLGAEYNEQFFGPGTRLTVL.